This passage covers 22 T cell receptor beta chains from one sample sequenced in a study of T cell changes during pregnancy in multiple sclerosis. Using immunoSEQ multiplex PCR, the repertoire was profiled, and TCRdb retains in-frame clones only, with some absent. The table has roughly 60,000 clones, around 90% seen once. The sample was peripheral blood, taken in the second trimester of pregnancy. Receptors were obtained from a female donor with multiple sclerosis, enrolled in a pregnancy study.

Only one count was recorded for this clone. V is TRBV7-9 and J is TRBJ1-2; TRBD1 matches 10 bases. The CDR3 is 16 residues long. The germline gives CDR1 SEHNR, CDR2 FQNEAQ (reference sequence). The V segment lost 4 bases and the J segment 0 bases; nucleotides outside the gene matches: 5. The CDR3 DNA sequence: TGTGCCAGCAGCTATGGGACAGGGGTCCCTAACTATGGCTACACCTTC. It encodes CASSYGTGVPNYGYTF.

The gene calls are TRBV30 and TRBJ2-1; 9 bases match TRBD2. Per germline, CDR1 GTSNPN and CDR2 SVGIG (reference sequence). This CDR3 has 17 residues. J gave up 3 bases and V 0 bases, and 9 bases lay outside the gene matches. CDR3 in DNA: TGTGCCTGGAGTGTCGGAATAGCGGGAGATAACTACAATGAGCAGTTCTTC. This gives the protein CAWSVGIAGDNYNEQFF.

The gene calls are TRBV12-5 and TRBJ2-1; D not resolved. The CDR3 spans 13 residues. Germline CDR1 LGHNT, CDR2 FRNRAP. Trimming shortened V by 7 bases and J by 0 bases, and 7 bases separated the two germline ends. The DNA for the CDR3 is TGTGCTAGTGCCCTATTCTCCTACAATGAGCAGTTCTTC. This codes for CASALFSYNEQFF. Full variable domain (rest looked up from reference TRBV12-5 and TRBJ2-1): DARVTQTPRHKVTEMGQEVTMRCQPILGHNTVFWYRQTMMQGLELLAYFRNRAPLDDSGMPKDRFSAEMPDATLATLKIQPSEPRDSAVYFCASALFSYNEQFFGPGTRLTVL.

This clone was seen ten or more times. The chain joins TRBV2 to TRBJ2-3, with a possible D match to TRBD1 (6 bases). This CDR3 is built from 14 residues. Germline V gene sequence: CDR1 SNHLY, CDR2 FYNNEI. V lost 4 bases and J lost 1, with 9 bases in between. This chain's CDR3 is CASSVQGRTDTQYF. For the CDR3, the DNA is TGTGCCAGCAGTGTACAGGGACGCACAGATACGCAGTATTTT.

The rearrangement joins TRBV7-2 to TRBJ2-5; D is possibly TRBD2 (5 bases). Germline CDR1 SGHTA, CDR2 FQGNSA. The V gene lost 4 bases and the J gene lost 3 bases, with 9 bases spanning the gap. The CDR3 covers 13 residues. The CDR3 reads CASSSSREETQYF. DNA of the CDR3: TGTGCCAGCAGCTCTAGCCGGGAAGAGACCCAGTACTTC.

The chain recombines TRBV5-5 with TRBJ2-4; TRBD1 might be the D (6 bases). V dropped 4 bases and J dropped 1 base, with 15 bases sitting between them. This CDR3 has 16 amino acids. The germline gives CDR1 SGHKS, CDR2 YYEKEE (reference sequence). DNA for the CDR3: TGTGCCAGCAGCCCTCTTGGACAGAACGCCAAAAACATTCAGTACTTC. Encoded protein: CASSPLGQNAKNIQYF.

This clone was recorded once. V gene TRBV28 combines with J gene TRBJ2-5; D perhaps matches TRBD2 (7 bases). CDR3 length: 14 residues. With 6 bases removed from V and 5 bases from J, the gap between germline ends came to 16 bases. Per germline, CDR1 MDHEN and CDR2 SYDVKM. The CDR3, as DNA: TGTGCCAGCAGCTCGACAGGTAGCGGGGAGACCCAGTACTTC. This gives the protein CASSSTGSGETQYF. The full variable domain, rest sourced from reference TRBV28 and TRBJ2-5, is DVKVTQSSRYLVKRTGEKVFLECVQDMDHENMFWYRQDPGLGLRLIYFSYDVKMKEKGDIPEGYSVSREKKERFSLILESASTNQTSMYLCASSSTGSGETQYFGPGTRLLVL.

This chain joins TRBV6-5 and TRBJ2-7; perhaps TRBD2 as D (6 bases). Germline CDR1 and CDR2: MNHEY and SVGAGI. Trimming removed 6 bases from V and 9 bases from J, with 21 bases in between. This CDR3 region has 14 residues. Here the CDR3 DNA reads TGTGCCAGCAGCGGAGGGGCGGGACCCTCAGGGCAGTACTTC. Its translation: CASSGGAGPSGQYF.

This clone occurred once. The genes are TRBV4-3 and TRBJ2-3; TRBD2 matches 12 bases. The trim removed 1 base at V and 8 bases at J, leaving 13 bases unmatched. This CDR3 has 18 amino acids. The V gene's germline CDR1 is LGHNA and CDR2 YSLEER. In DNA form, the CDR3 reads TGCGCCAGCAGCCAAGTTTCAGGGACTAGCGGGCAGAGGGGTACGCAGTATTTT. It yields the protein CASSQVSGTSGQRGTQYF.

This clone was seen once. The chain links TRBV19 to TRBJ2-1; D unclear. Germline-derived CDR1 and CDR2 are LNHDA and SQIVND (reference sequence). With 5 bases removed from V and 0 bases from J, the gap between germline ends came to 8 bases. The CDR3 contains 14 residues. CDR3 sequence: CASSRDSSYNEQFF. For the CDR3, the DNA is TGTGCCAGTAGTCGCGATAGCTCCTACAATGAGCAGTTCTTC.

This chain links TRBV7-9 with TRBJ2-1; 11 bases match TRBD2. CDR1 and CDR2 from the germline V gene are SEHNR and FQNEAQ (reference sequence). The CDR3 sequence is 15 residues long. Trimming took 4 bases from V and 7 from J; bases not matched to a gene: 6. CDR3 DNA sequence: TGTGCCAGCAGCTGGACTAGCGGGCACGAGAATGAGCAGTTCTTC. This translates into CASSWTSGHENEQFF.

This chain uses TRBV28 with TRBJ1-5; TRBD1 matches at 8 bases. The CDR3 is 15 amino acids. The germline gives CDR1 MDHEN, CDR2 SYDVKM. V dropped 5 bases and J dropped 3; count of bases not matched to a gene: 6. The CDR3 bases are TGTGCCAGCAGTCGGAGGACAGGGAACAATCAGCCCCAGCATTTT. This sequence encodes CASSRRTGNNQPQHF.

The chain couples TRBV23-1 to TRBJ2-3; D ambiguous. TRBV23-1 belongs to the ORF category, with a function that is uncertain. V dropped 3 bases and J dropped 2 bases, with 15 bases sitting between them. This CDR3 region has 16 residues. Here the CDR3 reads CASSHRGGPNTDTQYF. The CDR3 nucleotides read TGCGCCAGCAGTCACCGAGGTGGTCCGAACACAGATACGCAGTATTTT.

The V call is TRBV2, the J call TRBJ2-5; 9 bases fit TRBD1. V trimming: 3 bases; J trimming: 4 bases; junction bases outside the gene matches: 3. The CDR3 length is 14 residues. Germline V gene data show CDR1 as SNHLY and CDR2 as FYNNEI. In DNA, the CDR3 is TGTGCCAGCAGTGAGTTACAGGGGGCAGAGACCCAGTACTTC. It translates to CASSELQGAETQYF.

The chain recombines TRBV7-2 with TRBJ2-2, with 7 bases identical to TRBD2. The length of the CDR3 is 16 residues. V lost 8 bases and J lost 2; bases outside the gene matches: 11. Germline CDR1 reads SGHTA; CDR2 reads FQGNSA. The CDR3 nucleotides read TGTGCCAGCTCCCGACCGGGACTAACCAACACCGGGGAGCTGTTTTTT. Translating gives CASSRPGLTNTGELFF.

The chain recombines TRBV7-3 with TRBJ1-2; 9 bases align to TRBD1. The germline CDR1 and CDR2 sequences are SGHTA and FQGTGA. The CDR3 length is 14 residues. J was trimmed by 8 bases and V by 1 base; bases with no gene match: 5. Here the CDR3 reads CASSLSRDREGYTF. The CDR3 DNA sequence: TGTGCCAGCAGCTTAAGTAGGGACAGGGAAGGCTACACCTTC.

This clone was seen once. The gene calls are TRBV29-1 and TRBJ2-1; no reliable D call. V was clipped by 3 bases and J by 3 bases, with 9 bases between them. CDR3 length: 13 amino acids. CDR1 and CDR2 (germline): SQVTM, ANQGSEA. CDR3 sequence: CSVEKLHYNEQFF. Here the CDR3 DNA reads TGCAGCGTTGAGAAGCTCCACTACAATGAGCAGTTCTTC.

The chain combines TRBV30 with TRBJ1-2, with 8 bases aligning to TRBD1. J was trimmed by 8 bases and V by 5 bases; bases with no gene match: 10. The germline gives CDR1 GTSNPN, CDR2 SVGIG (reference sequence). This CDR3 region has 13 residues. CDR3 nucleotide sequence: TGTGCCTGGTCCCGACAGGGGAGGATCGGCTACACCTTC. Translation gives CAWSRQGRIGYTF.

This clone is a singleton in its sample. This chain uses TRBV10-2 with TRBJ1-5; 8 bases align to TRBD1. This CDR3 region has 15 residues. V gave up 6 bases and J gave up 6 bases; unmatched junction bases: 10. The germline CDR1 and CDR2 sequences are WSHSY and SAAADI. The CDR3 loop is CASRASGGDAQPQHF. The CDR3 DNA is TGCGCCAGCAGAGCTTCAGGGGGCGACGCTCAGCCCCAGCATTTT.

This chain links TRBV7-9 with TRBJ2-2, with a tentative D call TRBD1 (6 bases). Germline V gene lookup returns CDR1 SEHNR and CDR2 FQNEAQ (reference sequence). The CDR3 runs 15 residues. Trimming pared 1 base from V and 4 bases from J, leaving 10 bases between. CDR3 in amino acids: CASSLVTGSTGELFF. In nucleotides, the CDR3 is TGTGCCAGCAGCTTAGTCACAGGGAGCACCGGGGAGCTGTTTTTT.

The chain couples TRBV6-1 to TRBJ2-5; 8 bases are shared with TRBD2. J was trimmed by 5 bases and V by 2 bases; bases with no gene match: 7. CDR1 MNHNS and CDR2 SASEGT come from the germline V gene. The CDR3 totals 15 residues. The CDR3 region is CASSEWGLDLETQYF. In DNA, the CDR3 is TGTGCCAGCAGTGAATGGGGACTAGATCTGGAGACCCAGTACTTC.

Concerning this clone itself: Sequence at one end of the junction differs from germline and may be a read error. This chain connects TRBV4-3 to TRBJ2-7, with a weak D call TRBD2 (6 bases). Germline V lookup: CDR1 LGHNA, CDR2 YSLEER. The CDR3 runs 14 residues. CDR3 bases: TGCGCCAGCAGCCCGGGGGTGAACTCCTACGAGCAGTGCTTC. As protein: CASSPGVNSYEQCF.